A selection of T cell receptor beta chains follows, all from one sample in a study of CD8 T cells in ankylosing spondylitis. TCRdb analysed the 5' RACE reads with MiXCR anew, one entry per CDR3 protein. This sample has 700,000 or so distinct CDR3 sequences, with around a fifth found just once. The sequencing sample was made of blood, either unsorted or a sorted T cell fraction (not recorded which). The origin of the receptors is a male donor with ankylosing spondylitis. The CDR3 runs from the conserved cysteine through the conserved F or W. The order of the fields is D gene, V gene, clone size, J gene, CDR3 protein, CDR3 DNA. A D gene is named only where the DNA matches it firmly. Size is omitted from some rows. Given values are once, few, many or a class for expanded clones.

.,TRBV29-1,.,TRBJ1-3,CSVEGGVHSGNTIYF,TGCAGCGTTGAAGGGGGGGTGCACTCTGGAAACACCATATATTTT
.,TRBV12-3/TRBV12-4,.,TRBJ1-1,CASSFQGRPEAFF,TGTGCCAGCAGTTTTCAGGGGCGACCTGAAGCTTTCTTT
.,TRBV11-3,once,TRBJ1-1,CASSYIPDTEAFF,TGTGCCAGCAGCTACATTCCGGACACTGAAGCTTTCTTT
TRBD2,TRBV7-9,few,TRBJ2-7,CASSFSGSGYEQYF,TGTGCCAGCAGCTTTAGCGGGAGCGGGTACGAGCAGTACTTC
.,TRBV20-1,few,TRBJ2-7,CSARERDSRREQYF,TGCAGTGCTAGAGAAAGGGACTCCAGGCGCGAGCAGTACTTC
TRBD1,TRBV28,.,TRBJ2-7,CASTTRQGASREQYF,TGTGCCAGCACCACCAGACAGGGGGCGTCGAGGGAGCAGTACTTC
.,TRBV7-2,.,TRBJ2-3,CASSWTYLDNTDTQYF,TGTGCCAGCAGCTGGACCTATCTGGATAACACAGATACGCAGTATTTT
.,TRBV2,.,TRBJ2-2,CASSEQGSGELFF,TGTGCCAGCAGTGAACAGGGGTCCGGGGAGCTGTTTTTT
.,TRBV5-1,many,TRBJ2-1,CASSLSEIEQFF,TGCGCCAGCAGCTTGTCGGAGATTGAGCAGTTCTTC
TRBD2,TRBV29-1,.,TRBJ2-7,CSVARDYSYEQYF,TGCAGCGTTGCCCGGGACTACTCCTACGAGCAGTACTTC
.,TRBV12-3/TRBV12-4,.,TRBJ2-1,CASSTYYNEQFF,TGTGCCAGCAGTACTTATTACAATGAGCAGTTCTTC
TRBD1,TRBV20-1,few,TRBJ2-7,CSGRTGGRYEQYF,TGCAGTGGCCGGACAGGGGGCAGGTACGAGCAGTACTTC
.,TRBV7-8,.,TRBJ1-1,CASSVRQNTEAFF,TGTGCCAGCAGCGTTAGACAGAACACTGAAGCTTTCTTT
TRBD2,TRBV7-9,few,TRBJ2-3,CASSLDRTSGSADTQYF,TGTGCCAGCAGTTTAGACCGGACTAGCGGGAGTGCGGATACGCAGTATTTT
TRBD1,TRBV7-8,few,TRBJ1-1,CASSHNRTGGSRRMNTEAFF,TGTGCCAGCAGCCACAACAGGACAGGTGGTTCCAGACGAATGAACACTGAAGCTTTCTTT
TRBD1,TRBV30,few,TRBJ2-1,CAWSKQGSEQFF,TGTGCCTGGAGCAAACAGGGGAGTGAGCAGTTCTTC
TRBD2,TRBV7-9,few,TRBJ2-3,CASSSLPSGGTDTQYF,TGTGCCAGCAGCTCCCTACCTAGCGGAGGCACAGATACGCAGTATTTT
.,TRBV18,few,TRBJ1-1,CASSPLVGGTEAFF,TGTGCCAGCTCACCACTTGTGGGTGGCACTGAAGCTTTCTTT
TRBD2,TRBV20-1,few,TRBJ2-3,CSAMSSGVTDTQYF,TGCAGTGCTATGTCTAGCGGGGTCACAGATACGCAGTATTTT
TRBD2,TRBV29-1,.,TRBJ2-1,CSVDRTGGRNEQFF,TGCAGCGTTGACCGAACGGGGGGACGAAATGAGCAGTTCTTC
TRBD2,TRBV2,.,TRBJ2-1,CASSGLAGNLEQFF,TGTGCCAGCAGTGGTCTAGCGGGGAACCTTGAGCAGTTCTTC
.,TRBV4-1,few,TRBJ2-1,CASSLNPLQNEQFF,TGCGCCAGCAGCCTCAACCCGTTACAGAATGAGCAGTTCTTC
TRBD2,TRBV12-3/TRBV12-4,many,TRBJ2-1,CASSPGLAGEQFF,TGTGCCAGCAGTCCCGGACTAGCTGGGGAGCAGTTCTTC
.,TRBV6-1,.,TRBJ2-7,CASRENVDGYEQYF,TGTGCCAGCAGGGAGAACGTGGACGGCTACGAGCAGTACTTC
.,TRBV4-2,many,TRBJ2-7,CASSQEMDSPSYEQYF,TGTGCCAGCAGCCAGGAGATGGACAGCCCCTCCTACGAGCAGTACTTC
.,TRBV3-1,.,TRBJ1-5,CASSQEPQGGYCDQPQHF,TGTGCCAGCAGCCAAGAGCCCCAGGGAGGCTATTGTGATCAGCCCCAGCATTTT
TRBD1,TRBV28,few,TRBJ1-6,CASSAGTGPNSPLHF,TGTGCCAGCAGTGCCGGGACAGGGCCCAATTCACCCCTCCACTTT
.,TRBV2,few,TRBJ1-1,CASSPSGGANTEAFF,TGTGCCAGCAGCCCTAGCGGGGGGGCGAACACTGAAGCTTTCTTT
.,TRBV20-1,few,TRBJ1-2,CSASWGGGYGYTF,TGCAGTGCTAGCTGGGGAGGGGGCTATGGCTACACCTTC
.,TRBV5-6,.,TRBJ1-1,CASRFGQGYTEAFF,TGTGCCAGCAGATTCGGACAAGGATACACTGAAGCTTTCTTT
.,TRBV7-9,few,TRBJ2-3,CASSPPWDTQYF,TGTGCCAGCAGCCCCCCTTGGGATACGCAGTATTTT
.,TRBV30,.,TRBJ2-1,CAWSVRGTYSSYNEQFF,TGTGCCTGGAGTGTACGTGGGACCTATAGCTCCTACAATGAGCAGTTCTTC
TRBD1,TRBV20-1,.,TRBJ2-5,CSARTGGMETQYF,TGCAGTGCCAGGACAGGGGGCATGGAGACCCAGTACTTC
TRBD2,TRBV12-3/TRBV12-4,few,TRBJ2-3,CASRLAGGPGDTQYF,TGTGCCAGCAGATTAGCGGGAGGGCCCGGAGATACGCAGTATTTT
TRBD1,TRBV11-2,few,TRBJ1-1,CASSLVPDRGWGTEAFF,TGTGCCAGCAGCTTAGTCCCCGACAGGGGTTGGGGCACTGAAGCTTTCTTT
TRBD1,TRBV6-5,.,TRBJ1-5,CASSYDRAGNQPQHF,TGTGCCAGCAGTTACGACAGGGCTGGCAATCAGCCCCAGCATTTT
TRBD1,TRBV9,few,TRBJ1-2,CASSPVGTVYRYTF,TGTGCCAGCAGCCCGGTGGGGACAGTTTATCGCTACACCTTC
TRBD2,TRBV5-4,.,TRBJ2-3,CASSFTSGGTQYF,TGTGCCAGCAGCTTCACTAGCGGGGGAACGCAGTATTTT
.,TRBV29-1,few,TRBJ2-1,CSVEGRDPRSNEQFF,TGCAGCGTTGAAGGCCGGGACCCCCGTTCCAATGAGCAGTTCTTC
TRBD2,TRBV7-9,.,TRBJ2-3,CASSWTSADTQYF,TGTGCCAGCAGCTGGACTAGCGCAGATACGCAGTATTTT
.,TRBV5-1,few,TRBJ2-2,CASSDGVGVNTGELFF,TGCGCCAGCAGCGATGGTGTGGGGGTGAACACCGGGGAGCTGTTTTTT
TRBD2,TRBV20-1,.,TRBJ2-7,CSARLAGASSYEQYF,TGCAGTGCCCGACTAGCGGGAGCCAGCTCCTACGAGCAGTACTTC
.,TRBV10-3,.,TRBJ1-1,CAISESGRLNTEAFF,TGTGCCATCAGTGAGTCCGGCCGCTTGAACACTGAAGCTTTCTTT
TRBD1,TRBV3-1,few,TRBJ1-6,CASSQDYGTGKSPLHF,TGTGCCAGCAGCCAAGACTATGGGACAGGGAAATCACCCCTCCACTTT
.,TRBV5-1,many,TRBJ1-1,CASSLGQSEAFF,TGCGCCAGCAGCCTTGGACAATCTGAAGCTTTCTTT
TRBD2,TRBV5-1,many,TRBJ2-1,CASSRTSGTYNEQFF,TGTGCCAGCAGCCGGACTAGCGGGACCTACAATGAGCAGTTCTTC
.,TRBV25-1,.,TRBJ2-7,CASSAGTPYEQYF,TGTGCCAGCAGCGCCGGGACTCCATACGAGCAGTACTTC
TRBD1,TRBV5-5,.,TRBJ1-5,CASSLVGQGAQPQHF,TGTGCCAGCAGCTTGGTGGGACAGGGGGCTCAGCCCCAGCATTTT
.,TRBV12-3/TRBV12-4,many,TRBJ2-3,CASSFGTTPTDTQYF,TGTGCCAGCAGTTTTGGCACCACCCCTACAGATACGCAGTATTTT
.,TRBV2,.,TRBJ2-7,CASSDTGSWYEQYF,TGTGCCAGCAGTGACACAGGGAGTTGGTACGAGCAGTACTTC
TRBD1,TRBV4-1,few,TRBJ2-1,CASSLWTGGTNEQFF,TGCGCCAGCAGCCTATGGACAGGGGGCACGAATGAGCAGTTCTTC